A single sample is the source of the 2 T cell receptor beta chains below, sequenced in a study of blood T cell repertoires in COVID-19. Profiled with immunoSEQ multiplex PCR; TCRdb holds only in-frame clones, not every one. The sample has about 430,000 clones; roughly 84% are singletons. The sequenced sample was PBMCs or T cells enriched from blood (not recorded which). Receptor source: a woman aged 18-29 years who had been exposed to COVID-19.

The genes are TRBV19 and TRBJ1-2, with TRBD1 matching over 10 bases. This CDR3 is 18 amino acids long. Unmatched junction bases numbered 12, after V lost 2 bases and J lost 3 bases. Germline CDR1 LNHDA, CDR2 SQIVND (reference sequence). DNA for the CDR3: TGTGCCAGTAGTATACCCCTTAGACAGGGGGCGAAGTACTATGGCTACACCTTC. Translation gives CASSIPLRQGAKYYGYTF.

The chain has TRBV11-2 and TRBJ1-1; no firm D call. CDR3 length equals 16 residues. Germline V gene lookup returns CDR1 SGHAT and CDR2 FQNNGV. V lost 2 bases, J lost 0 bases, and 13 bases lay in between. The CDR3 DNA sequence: TGTGCCAGCAGCTTAAGTTTTACAGCAATGAACACTGAAGCTTTCTTT. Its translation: CASSLSFTAMNTEAFF.